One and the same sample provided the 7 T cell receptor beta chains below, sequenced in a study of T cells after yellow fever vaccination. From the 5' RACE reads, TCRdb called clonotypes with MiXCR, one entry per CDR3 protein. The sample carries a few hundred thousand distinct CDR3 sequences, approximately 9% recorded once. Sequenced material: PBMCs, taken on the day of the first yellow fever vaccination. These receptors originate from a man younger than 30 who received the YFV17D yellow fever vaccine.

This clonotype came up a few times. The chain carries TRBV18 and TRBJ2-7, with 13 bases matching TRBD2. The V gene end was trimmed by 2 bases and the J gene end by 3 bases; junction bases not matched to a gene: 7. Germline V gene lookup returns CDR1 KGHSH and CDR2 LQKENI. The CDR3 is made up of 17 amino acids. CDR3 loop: CASSPSTSGGRFYEQYF. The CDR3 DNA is TGTGCCAGCTCACCATCGACTAGCGGGGGGCGCTTCTACGAGCAGTACTTC. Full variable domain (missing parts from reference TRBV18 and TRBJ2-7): NAGVMQNPRHLVRRRGQEARLRCSPMKGHSHVYWYRQLPEEGLKFMVYLQKENIIDESGMPKERFSAEFPKEGPSILRIQQVVRGDSAAYFCASSPSTSGGRFYEQYFGPGTRLTVT.

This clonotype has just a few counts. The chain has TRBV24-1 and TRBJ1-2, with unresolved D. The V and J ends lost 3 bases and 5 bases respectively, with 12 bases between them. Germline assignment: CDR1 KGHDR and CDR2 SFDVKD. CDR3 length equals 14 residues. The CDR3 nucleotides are TGTGCCACCAGTGATCCCGACGGAACTTATGGCTACACCTTC. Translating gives CATSDPDGTYGYTF.

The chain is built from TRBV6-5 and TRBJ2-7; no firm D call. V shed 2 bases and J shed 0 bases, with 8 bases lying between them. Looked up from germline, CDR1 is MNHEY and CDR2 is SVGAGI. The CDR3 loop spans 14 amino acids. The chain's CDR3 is CASSYGQSSYEQYV. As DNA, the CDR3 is TGTGCCAGCAGTTACGGGCAGAGCTCCTACGAGCAGTACGTC.

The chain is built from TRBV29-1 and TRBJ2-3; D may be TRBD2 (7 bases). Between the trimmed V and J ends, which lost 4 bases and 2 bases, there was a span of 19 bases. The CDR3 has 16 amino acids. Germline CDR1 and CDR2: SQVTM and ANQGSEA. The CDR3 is CSVGGGGLHLTDTQYF. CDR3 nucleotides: TGCAGCGTTGGAGGGGGGGGACTCCACCTCACAGATACGCAGTATTTT.

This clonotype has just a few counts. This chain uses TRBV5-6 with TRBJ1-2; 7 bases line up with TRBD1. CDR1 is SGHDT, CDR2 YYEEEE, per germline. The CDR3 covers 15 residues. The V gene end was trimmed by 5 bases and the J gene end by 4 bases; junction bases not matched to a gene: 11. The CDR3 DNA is TGTGCCAGCAGGGGTAGGGGAAGGACAGGCTATGGCTACACCTTC. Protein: CASRGRGRTGYGYTF. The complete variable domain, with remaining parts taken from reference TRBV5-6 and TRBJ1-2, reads DAGVTQSPTHLIKTRGQQVTLRCSPKSGHDTVSWYQQALGQGPQFIFQYYEEEERQRGNFPDRFSGHQFPNYSSELNVNALLLGDSALYLCASRGRGRTGYGYTFGSGTRLTVV.

CDR3 region: CASSLGTSLSGNTIYF. In DNA form, the CDR3 reads TGTGCCAGCAGCTTAGGGACATCCCTCTCTGGAAACACCATATATTTT. V gene TRBV5-5 combines with J gene TRBJ1-3; a weak D match, TRBD1 (6 bases). Germline CDR1 and CDR2: SGHKS and YYEKEE (reference sequence). This CDR3 has 16 residues. Trimming took off 2 bases at V and 0 bases at J, with 12 bases between the two ends.

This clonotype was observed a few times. The CDR3 loop reads CASSPGTDNEQFF. The CDR3, as DNA: TGTGCCAGCAGCCCCGGGACAGACAATGAGCAGTTCTTC. J is TRBJ2-1 and V is TRBV5-4; 7 nucleotides match TRBD1. The CDR3 has 13 amino acids. Unmatched junction bases numbered 3, after V lost 4 bases and J lost 5 bases. The V gene's germline CDR1 is SGHNT and CDR2 YYREEE (reference sequence).